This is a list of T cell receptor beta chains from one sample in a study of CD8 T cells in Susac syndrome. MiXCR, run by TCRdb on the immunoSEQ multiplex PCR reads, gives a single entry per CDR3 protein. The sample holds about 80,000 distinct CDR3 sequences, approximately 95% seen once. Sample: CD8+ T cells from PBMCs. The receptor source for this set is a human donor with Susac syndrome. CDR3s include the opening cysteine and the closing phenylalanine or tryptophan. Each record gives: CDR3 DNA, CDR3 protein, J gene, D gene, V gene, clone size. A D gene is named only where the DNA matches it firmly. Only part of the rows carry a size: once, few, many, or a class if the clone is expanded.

TGTGCCAGCGGATTCTCAGGGACCTACAATGAGCAGTTCTTC CASGFSGTYNEQFF TRBJ2-1 NA TRBV27 NA
TGTGCCAGCAGCGTCGTTATCACCTACAATGAGCAGTTCTTC CASSVVITYNEQFF TRBJ2-1 NA TRBV9 NA
TGTGCCAGCAGCCACTTGGGAAACAATGAGCAGTTCTTC CASSHLGNNEQFF TRBJ2-1 NA TRBV3-1 NA
TGTGCCAGCAGATCCGGGACTACCGCTTACGAGCAGTACTTC CASRSGTTAYEQYF TRBJ2-7 TRBD2 TRBV6-6 once
TGTGCCAGCAGCCCCCGACAGAATCCTAGCACAGATACGCAGTATTTT CASSPRQNPSTDTQYF TRBJ2-3 NA TRBV4-2 NA
TGCAGCGTTAAGACAGCTACGGGGGCCGGGGAGCTGTTTTTT CSVKTATGAGELFF TRBJ2-2 NA TRBV29-1 NA
TGTGCCAGCAGCAATATATCGGACAGCCCTGAAGCTTTCTTT CASSNISDSPEAFF TRBJ1-1 NA TRBV7-9 NA
TGCGCCAGCGGCGGGGGTGGCACAGATACGCAGTATTTT CASGGGGTDTQYF TRBJ2-3 TRBD2 TRBV5-1 NA
TGTGCCAGCAGCTTCGCATGGAGCGGAACCTTGGGTGAAGCTTTCTTT CASSFAWSGTLGEAFF TRBJ1-1 NA TRBV7-8 NA
TGTGCCAGCAGTGATCCTAGTCTCAGCTCCTACGAGCAGTACTTC CASSDPSLSSYEQYF TRBJ2-7 NA TRBV25-1 NA
TGTGCCAGCAGCTTTCTGGCGGCAGATACGCAGTATTTT CASSFLAADTQYF TRBJ2-3 NA TRBV7-9 NA
TGTGCCAGCAGCCCCCCTGAGGGGGTCTTCAATGAGCAGTTCTTC CASSPPEGVFNEQFF TRBJ2-1 NA TRBV13 once
TGTGCCACCAGCAGAGATACGACAGTCGTTATTGGCACAGATACGCAGTATTTT CATSRDTTVVIGTDTQYF TRBJ2-3 NA TRBV15 once
TGTGCCAGTAGCCGGACTGATGATTCCTACGAGCAGTACTTC CASSRTDDSYEQYF TRBJ2-7 NA TRBV19 NA
TGTGCCAGCAGCTTTCCCTTTAGTAGCGGGAGCCCAGATACGCAGTATTTT CASSFPFSSGSPDTQYF TRBJ2-3 TRBD2 TRBV7-8 once
TGTGCCAGCAGTTTTTGGGAGTTGAACTCTGGGGCCAACGTCCTGACTTTC CASSFWELNSGANVLTF TRBJ2-6 NA TRBV12-3/TRBV12-4 NA
TGTGCCAGCAGCCGGGGACTAGCGGAGCAACTAGCCAAAAACATTCAGTACTTC CASSRGLAEQLAKNIQYF TRBJ2-4 TRBD2 TRBV5-6 NA
TGTGCCAGCAGCCCTGCCTCGGGGACAGTCCGGGATGGCTACACCTTC CASSPASGTVRDGYTF TRBJ1-2 TRBD1 TRBV7-9 NA
TGTGCCACCAGCAGGGGGGGAGGGCGGCCCCAGCATTTT CATSRGGGRPQHF TRBJ1-5 NA TRBV15 NA
TGTGCCAGCAGTCCAAGTGGGCCCACTGAAGCTTTCTTT CASSPSGPTEAFF TRBJ1-1 NA TRBV28 NA
TGCGCCAGCAGACAGGGTTGGACTGAAGCTTTCTTT CASRQGWTEAFF TRBJ1-1 NA TRBV5-1 NA
TGTGCCACCAGCAGAGATCAGGGTAGCACGGAGACCCAGTACTTC CATSRDQGSTETQYF TRBJ2-5 NA TRBV15 NA
TGTGCCAGCAGCTTGCAACAGGCCAGAGCCAAAAACATTCAGTACTTC CASSLQQARAKNIQYF TRBJ2-4 NA TRBV5-6 NA
TGCAGCGCCCTAGGACAGCCATACGAGCAGTACTTC CSALGQPYEQYF TRBJ2-7 NA TRBV29-1 NA
TGTGCTAGTGGTTTGGGCCTAGCGGACAATGAGCAGTTCTTC CASGLGLADNEQFF TRBJ2-1 TRBD2 TRBV12-5 NA
TGTGCCAGCTCACGTTGGGACAGGGACTACGAGCAGTACTTC CASSRWDRDYEQYF TRBJ2-7 TRBD1 TRBV18 once
TGCAGTGCTAGGGTAACAGGGGGGGGGAACACTGAAGCTTTCTTT CSARVTGGGNTEAFF TRBJ1-1 TRBD1 TRBV20-1 once
TGTGCTAGTGGTTTGGTTTGGGATGAGGCACGAAAAAATGAAAAACTGTTTTTT CASGLVWDEARKNEKLFF TRBJ1-4 NA TRBV12-5 NA
TGTGCCAGCAGTTTCCTCTGGGGCCCGTCCAATCAGCCCCAGCATTTT CASSFLWGPSNQPQHF TRBJ1-5 NA TRBV28 NA
TGTGCCTGGAGTGTGTCTGGCACTGAAGCTTTCTTT CAWSVSGTEAFF TRBJ1-1 NA TRBV30 NA
TGTGCCAGCAGTGAAGAAAAGGGTAGCTATGGCTACACCTTC CASSEEKGSYGYTF TRBJ1-2 NA TRBV6-1 NA
TGTGCCAGTAGTATTAAGGGACAGCCCCAGCATTTT CASSIKGQPQHF TRBJ1-5 NA TRBV19 NA
TGTGCCAGCAGTCCCCCGATCTCTGGGGCCAACGTCCTGACTTTC CASSPPISGANVLTF TRBJ2-6 NA TRBV12-3/TRBV12-4 NA
TGTGCCAGCAGCAATAGCGGCAATCCCTACAATGAGCAGTTCTTC CASSNSGNPYNEQFF TRBJ2-1 NA TRBV11-1 few
TGTGCCACCAATACAGGATCAGCCCAAGAGACCCAGTACTTC CATNTGSAQETQYF TRBJ2-5 NA TRBV15 NA
TGTGCCAGCAGAATAGGTCCAAGTTCTACGGGAACAAAAGAGACCCAGTACTTC CASRIGPSSTGTKETQYF TRBJ2-5 NA TRBV27 NA
TGTGCCAGCAGCTTCGGTTTCGGGCTAGCGGAAAACATTCAGTACTTC CASSFGFGLAENIQYF TRBJ2-4 TRBD2 TRBV5-4 NA
TGTGCCAGCAGTCCCTCCTCCGGGAGGACCTACACCGGGGAGCTGTTTTTT CASSPSSGRTYTGELFF TRBJ2-2 TRBD2 TRBV27 NA
TGTGCTAGCAGCAGGGGACAGACCGTGCCCAATGAGCAGTTCTTC CASSRGQTVPNEQFF TRBJ2-1 TRBD1 TRBV6-5 few
TGTGCCAGCAGCTTAAAGCCAGGGCACGAGCAGTACTTC CASSLKPGHEQYF TRBJ2-7 NA TRBV7-8 NA
TGCAGTGCTAGAGGGACGCCTTCTAGCTCTGGGGCCAACGTCCTGACTTTC CSARGTPSSSGANVLTF TRBJ2-6 NA TRBV20-1 NA
TGTGCCAGCAGTTTATTGCCGACTAACAATGAGCAGTTCTTC CASSLLPTNNEQFF TRBJ2-1 NA TRBV27 NA
TGTGCCACCAGTGACCCTCCCGGAGATACGCAGTATTTT CATSDPPGDTQYF TRBJ2-3 NA TRBV24-1 NA
TGTGCCAGCAGCTTTCCAACGCTCAACACTGAAGCTTTCTTT CASSFPTLNTEAFF TRBJ1-1 NA TRBV5-4 NA
TGTGCCAGCAGTGAGTGGACCCACGAGCAGTACTTC CASSEWTHEQYF TRBJ2-7 NA TRBV2 once
TGCAGTGCTAGGGAGACAGGGTCAGCTCCTTATGGCTACACCTTC CSARETGSAPYGYTF TRBJ1-2 TRBD1 TRBV20-1 NA
TGTGCCAGCTCACCACTCTCGTCAGCCCCACTTGATGAGCAGTTCTTC CASSPLSSAPLDEQFF TRBJ2-1 NA TRBV18 NA
TGTGCCATCAGTGAGCCCAGGGCCCCGGATGAGCAGTTCTTC CAISEPRAPDEQFF TRBJ2-1 NA TRBV6-5 NA
TGTGCCAGCAGTGGTAGCTACAATGAGCAGTTCTTC CASSGSYNEQFF TRBJ2-1 NA TRBV25-1 few
TGTGCCAGCAGGAACAGGGGTTATCAGCCCCAGCATTTT CASRNRGYQPQHF TRBJ1-5 TRBD1 TRBV2 NA
TGTGCCAGCAGCCAAGATTGGACAGGGAGGGGCGGCTACACCTTC CASSQDWTGRGGYTF TRBJ1-2 TRBD1 TRBV14 once
TGTGCCAGCAGTAGTACCCCGTGGGCTGGAAACACCATATATTTT CASSSTPWAGNTIYF TRBJ1-3 NA TRBV27 once
TGCGCCAGCAGCCAAGTAACGGGGACCCACCGCGAGCAGTACTTC CASSQVTGTHREQYF TRBJ2-7 NA TRBV4-1 NA